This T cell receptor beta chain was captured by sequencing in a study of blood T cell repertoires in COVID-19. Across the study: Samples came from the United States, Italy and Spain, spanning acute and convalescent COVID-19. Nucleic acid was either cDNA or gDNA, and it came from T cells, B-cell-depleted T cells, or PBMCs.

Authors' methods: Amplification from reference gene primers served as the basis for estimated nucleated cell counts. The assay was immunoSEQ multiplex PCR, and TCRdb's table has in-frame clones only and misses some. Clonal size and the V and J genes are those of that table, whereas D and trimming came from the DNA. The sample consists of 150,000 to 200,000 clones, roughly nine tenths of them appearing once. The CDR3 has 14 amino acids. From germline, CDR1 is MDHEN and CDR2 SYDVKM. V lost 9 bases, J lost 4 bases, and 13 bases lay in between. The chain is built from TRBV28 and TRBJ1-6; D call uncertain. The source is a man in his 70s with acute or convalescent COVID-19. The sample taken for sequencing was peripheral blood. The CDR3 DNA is TGTGCCAGTGGTAGCCGTCTTTATAATTCACCCCTCCACTTT. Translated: CASGSRLYNSPLHF.